This T cell receptor beta chain came from a study of blood T cell repertoires in COVID-19. Study-level information: In each case, the material was cDNA or gDNA derived from T cells, B-cell-depleted T cells, or PBMCs.

Germline CDR1 and CDR2: MNHEY and SMNVEV (reference sequence). The CDR3 length is 12 residues. Trimming pared 6 bases from V and 5 bases from J, leaving 10 bases between. In terms of age and location, participants ranged from roughly 18 to 100 years and lived in 24 US areas. Participants' reported clinical history set cohort assignment. In the original analysis: Nucleated cell number was recorded as an estimate derived from reference gene primer amplification. Produced via immunoSEQ multiplex PCR; TCRdb's table is partial and in-frame only. D and trimming come from the DNA, and the V and J calls and clone size come from that table. The sample lists about 190,000 clones, roughly 86% occurring once.

This rearrangement joins TRBV27 to TRBJ2-5, with D possibly being TRBD1 (7 bases). The clonotype was recovered from a woman aged 40 to 50 in a cohort exposed to, infected with or recovered from COVID-19 (not recorded which). Source material: PBMCs or T cells enriched from blood (not recorded which). The CDR3 nucleotides read TGTGCCAGCAGGACAGGGAGGGAGACCCAGTACTTC. Translating it yields CASRTGRETQYF.